This T cell receptor (beta chain) was observed in a study of blood T cell repertoires in COVID-19. Study-level background: Nucleic acid was either cDNA or gDNA, and it came from T cells, B-cell-depleted T cells, or PBMCs.

The CDR3 has 18 amino acids. As processed by the authors: Nucleated cell number was recorded as an estimate derived from reference gene primer amplification. Method: immunoSEQ multiplex PCR; TCRdb's copy keeps in-frame clones and lacks some. The D gene and trimming were derived from the DNA, and the V and J assignments and clone size from that table. The profile shows tens of thousands of clones, 70% to 90% of them singletons. Sequenced input: peripheral blood. The chain combines TRBV12-1 with TRBJ2-1; the D call of TRBD2 is as the table states it, not checked on the DNA. TRBV12-1 is designated a pseudogene. This TCR was recovered from a human donor with active COVID-19. The donor label of this sample is uncertain. CDR3 region: CASSFPPELAGEGNEQFF. The CDR3, as DNA: TGTGCCAGCAGCTTCCCCCCAGAACTAGCGGGAGAAGGTAATGAGCAGTTCTTC.